The clone carrying this TCR beta chain was picked up a small number of times. Reverse transcription of all isolated RNA meant that expressed TCRB transcripts were sequenced. The method was immunoSEQ multiplex PCR; TCRdb's version includes in-frame clones alone and lacks a portion of them. The data show about 150,000 clones, roughly 11% seen once. This entry belongs to a study of beta chain features in type 1 diabetes. The CDR3 extends over 13 amino acids. With 0 bases removed from V and 7 bases from J, the gap between germline ends came to 9 bases. CDR1 is SGHDN and CDR2 is FVKESK in the germline V gene.

The chain couples TRBV14 to TRBJ1-1; D remains ambiguous. This TCR was recovered from a man aged 18 to 30 in good health. Sequencing was performed on central memory CD4+ T cells from blood. CDR3 DNA sequence: TGTGCCAGCAGCCAAGATAACAGCCGTGAAGCTTTCTTT. Translating gives CASSQDNSREAFF.